The 16 T cell receptor beta chains given below trace back to one sample, sequenced in a study of blood T cell repertoires in COVID-19 (dated by TCRdb to about 2020). Library method: the immunoSEQ multiplex PCR assay. The source is immuneACCESS, and TCRdb retained only in-frame sequences with V and J called. Part of the clones is not carried over; for the studies checked, unresolved V genes explain less than half of this, and the remainder is unexplained. The sample table lists about 52,000 clones, about 91% of them with a count of one. Jointly, the top ten make up approximately 4.9% of the sample. The specimen was peripheral blood. The receptors shown here come from a man aged 55-75 years with active COVID-19.

The V and J genes are TRBV18 and TRBJ2-1, with 9 bases fitting TRBD2. Germline CDR1 is KGHSH and CDR2 is LQKENI. This CDR3 region has 18 residues. With V trimmed by 4 bases and J by 0 bases, 10 bases remained unmatched. CDR3 amino acids: CASSHRSSGTISYNEQFF. CDR3 coding DNA: TGTGCCAGCTCACACCGGTCTAGCGGGACAATCTCCTACAATGAGCAGTTCTTC. The complete variable domain, with remaining parts taken from reference TRBV18 and TRBJ2-1, reads NAGVMQNPRHLVRRRGQEARLRCSPMKGHSHVYWYRQLPEEGLKFMVYLQKENIIDESGMPKERFSAEFPKEGPSILRIQQVVRGDSAAYFCASSHRSSGTISYNEQFFGPGTRLTVL.

V usage is TRBV6-1 and J usage is TRBJ2-7; 13 bases fit TRBD2. V was pared by 4 bases and J by 3 bases, with 6 bases of the junction left unmatched. This CDR3 has 16 residues. Per germline, CDR1 MNHNS and CDR2 SASEGT. CDR3 region: CASSGRTSGSIYEQYF. CDR3 in DNA: TGTGCCAGCAGTGGCCGGACTAGCGGGAGTATCTACGAGCAGTACTTC.

This chain links TRBV18 with TRBJ1-1, with TRBD1 as a possible D gene (6 bases). The germline V and J ends were trimmed by 4 bases and 4 bases, with 13 bases remaining between them. CDR3 length: 14 residues. Germline lookup yields CDR1 KGHSH and CDR2 LQKENI. The CDR3 here is CASSLTGLGTEAFF. Written as DNA, the CDR3 is TGTGCCAGCTCACTAACAGGGTTGGGCACTGAAGCTTTCTTT.

The gene calls are TRBV7-7 and TRBJ2-3, with 9 bases matching TRBD1. The CDR3 spans 16 residues. Germline-derived CDR1 and CDR2 are SSHAT and FNYEAQ (reference sequence). Losses at the gene ends were 0 bases for V and 11 bases for J; bases not matched to a gene: 12. For the CDR3, the DNA is TGTGCCAGCAGCTTAGCGCCCATTAACACAGGGGGCTTGCAGTATTTT. It encodes CASSLAPINTGGLQYF.

The V call is TRBV6-5, the J call TRBJ2-7, with 8 bases lining up with TRBD1. This CDR3 spans 15 amino acids. Germline assignment: CDR1 MNHEY and CDR2 SVGAGI. V was clipped by 5 bases and J by 0 bases; unmatched bases: 6. The CDR3 loop is CASSRPDRGSYEQYF. CDR3 bases: TGTGCCAGCAGTCGACCAGACAGGGGCTCCTACGAGCAGTACTTC.

V usage is TRBV19 and J usage is TRBJ1-3, with D uncertain. Trimming shortened V by 1 base and J by 0 bases, and 13 bases separated the two germline ends. The CDR3 totals 17 residues. Germline V CDR1 and CDR2: LNHDA, SQIVND (reference sequence). The DNA of the CDR3 is TGTGCCAGTAGTATAGGTTCAGGACTGCTCTCTGGAAACACCATATATTTT. Its protein is CASSIGSGLLSGNTIYF.

The genes are TRBV5-6 and TRBJ2-3, with a possible D match to TRBD2 (5 bases). There are 14 residues in the CDR3. Germline lookup yields CDR1 SGHDT and CDR2 YYEEEE. Trimming removed 1 base from V and 2 bases from J, with 8 bases in between. The CDR3 DNA sequence: TGTGCCAGCAGCTTGAAGCGGTACACAGATACGCAGTATTTT. Translated: CASSLKRYTDTQYF. The full variable domain, rest sourced from reference TRBV5-6 and TRBJ2-3, is DAGVTQSPTHLIKTRGQQVTLRCSPKSGHDTVSWYQQALGQGPQFIFQYYEEEERQRGNFPDRFSGHQFPNYSSELNVNALLLGDSALYLCASSLKRYTDTQYFGPGTRLTVL.

The chain couples TRBV19 to TRBJ1-5; 9 nucleotides match TRBD1. This CDR3 region has 15 residues. CDR1 LNHDA and CDR2 SQIVND come from the germline V gene (reference sequence). Trimming cost V 5 bases and J 2 bases; bases outside gene matches: 4. The CDR3 coding sequence is TGTGCCAGTAGTCCGGGGACAGGGCGCAATCAGCCCCAGCATTTT. Translating gives CASSPGTGRNQPQHF.

The chain is built from TRBV21-1 and TRBJ2-7; TRBD1, the table's D call, lacks a check against the DNA. TRBV21-1 is shown as a pseudogene. This CDR3 is built from 13 residues. The CDR3, as DNA: TGTGCCAGCAGCAAGACAGGTCCCTACGAGCAGTACTTC. Protein product: CASSKTGPYEQYF.

The chain couples TRBV4-2 to TRBJ2-3, with D tentatively TRBD2 (6 bases). The CDR3 runs 16 residues. Between the trimmed V and J ends, which lost 3 bases and 1 base, there was a span of 14 bases. Looked up from germline, CDR1 is LGHNA and CDR2 is YNFKEQ. CDR3 protein: CASSQLSGRRTDTQYF. In DNA, the CDR3 is TGTGCCAGCAGCCAGTTAAGCGGGCGACGCACAGATACGCAGTATTTT.

The gene calls are TRBV5-1 and TRBJ2-5; maybe TRBD1 (9 bases). The CDR3 extends over 15 amino acids. V was shortened by 4 bases and J by 2 bases, with 15 bases between the two germline ends. CDR1 is SGHRS, CDR2 YFSETQ, per germline. CDR3 nucleotide sequence: TGCGCCAGCAGCCCGGGAGGGACAGGGCAAGAGACCCAGTACTTC. Amino acids: CASSPGGTGQETQYF.

V and J are TRBV28 and TRBJ1-1; 11 bases are a match to TRBD1. Germline loops: CDR1 MDHEN, CDR2 SYDVKM. The CDR3 has 15 residues. V lost 6 bases and J lost 4; bases outside the gene matches: 7. CDR3 bases: TGTGCCAGCAGCTTGGGGACAGGGGGTAGCACTGAAGCTTTCTTT. This codes for CASSLGTGGSTEAFF.

The DNA for the CDR3 is TGTGCCAGCAGCCAGGGAGTTTACGAGCAGTACTTC. It translates to CASSQGVYEQYF. This chain links TRBV6-2 or TRBV6-3 with TRBJ2-7; D tentatively fits TRBD1 or TRBD2 (5 bases each). The CDR3 is 12 residues long. Trimming took 6 bases from V and 4 from J, leaving 10 bases between them. Looked up from germline, CDR1 is MNHEY and CDR2 is SVGEGT.

This clone was detected only once. The V gene is TRBV28, the J gene TRBJ2-1; D is unclear. V shed 2 bases and J shed 0 bases, with 8 bases lying between them. This CDR3 region has 15 residues. Germline V lookup: CDR1 MDHEN, CDR2 SYDVKM. The CDR3 reads CASSLTGSSYNEQFF. As DNA, the CDR3 is TGTGCCAGCAGTTTAACCGGTTCCTCCTACAATGAGCAGTTCTTC.

The chain recombines TRBV5-1 with TRBJ2-5; 7 bases are shared with TRBD1. Germline-derived CDR1 and CDR2 are SGHRS and YFSETQ. CDR3 length equals 15 residues. Trimming at V came to 4 bases and at J to 3 bases, leaving 9 bases not matched to a gene. CDR3 protein: CASSPTIQGEETQYF. Written as DNA, the CDR3 is TGCGCCAGCAGCCCAACAATCCAGGGGGAAGAGACCCAGTACTTC. Complete variable domain (other parts from reference TRBV5-1 and TRBJ2-5): KAGVTQTPRYLIKTRGQQVTLSCSPISGHRSVSWYQQTPGQGLQFLFEYFSETQRNKGNFPGRFSGRQFSNSRSEMNVSTLELGDSALYLCASSPTIQGEETQYFGPGTRLLVL.

V gene TRBV6-6 combines with J gene TRBJ2-7; 7 bases align to TRBD1. The CDR3 consists of 16 residues. V lost 5 bases and J lost 8; bases outside the gene matches: 18. Germline assignment: CDR1 MNHNY and CDR2 SVGAGI (reference sequence). The CDR3 DNA follows: TGTGCCAGCAGTCCGCTTCTGAGGGGGCAGGTTAGGAAGCAGTACTTC. This encodes CASSPLLRGQVRKQYF.